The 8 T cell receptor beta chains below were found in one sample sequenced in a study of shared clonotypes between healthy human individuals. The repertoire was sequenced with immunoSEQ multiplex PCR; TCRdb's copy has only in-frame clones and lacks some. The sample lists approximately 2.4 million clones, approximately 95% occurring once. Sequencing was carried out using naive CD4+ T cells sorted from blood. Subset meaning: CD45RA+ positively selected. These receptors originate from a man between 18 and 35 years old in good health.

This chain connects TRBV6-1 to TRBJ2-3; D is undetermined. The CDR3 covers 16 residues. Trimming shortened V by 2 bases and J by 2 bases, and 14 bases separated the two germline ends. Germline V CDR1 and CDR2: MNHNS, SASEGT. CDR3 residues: CASSELGTYPTDTQYF. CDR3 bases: TGTGCCAGCAGTGAATTGGGCACCTACCCCACAGATACGCAGTATTTT.

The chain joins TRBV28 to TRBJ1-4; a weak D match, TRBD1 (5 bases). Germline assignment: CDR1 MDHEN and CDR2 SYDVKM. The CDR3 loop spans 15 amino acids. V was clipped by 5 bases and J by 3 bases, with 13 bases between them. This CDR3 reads CASSRIQGSNEKLFF. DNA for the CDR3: TGTGCCAGCAGTAGAATTCAGGGCTCTAATGAAAAACTGTTTTTT.

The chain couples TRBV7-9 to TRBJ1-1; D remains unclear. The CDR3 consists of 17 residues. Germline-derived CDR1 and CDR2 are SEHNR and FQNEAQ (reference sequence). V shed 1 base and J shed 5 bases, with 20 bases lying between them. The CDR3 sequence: CASSLVRVGSWRTEAFF. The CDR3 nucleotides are TGTGCCAGCAGCTTAGTCCGGGTCGGGAGTTGGCGGACTGAAGCTTTCTTT. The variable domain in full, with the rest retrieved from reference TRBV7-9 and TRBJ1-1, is DTGVSQNPRHKITKRGQNVTFRCDPISEHNRLYWYRQTLGQGPEFLTYFQNEAQLEKSRLLSDRFSAERPKGSFSTLEIQRTEQGDSAMYLCASSLVRVGSWRTEAFFGQGTRLTVV.

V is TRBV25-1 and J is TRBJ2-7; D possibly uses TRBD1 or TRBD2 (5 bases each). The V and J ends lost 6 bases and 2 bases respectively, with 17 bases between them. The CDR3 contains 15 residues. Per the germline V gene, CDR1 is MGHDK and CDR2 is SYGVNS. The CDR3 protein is CASRQTGTRTYEQYF. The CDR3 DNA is TGTGCCAGCAGACAAACCGGGACGCGAACCTACGAGCAGTACTTC.

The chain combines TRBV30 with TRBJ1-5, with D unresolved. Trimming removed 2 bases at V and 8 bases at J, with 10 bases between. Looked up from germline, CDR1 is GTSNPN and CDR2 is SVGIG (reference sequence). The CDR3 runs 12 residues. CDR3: CAWSLVGEPQHF. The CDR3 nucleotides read TGTGCCTGGAGTCTGGTCGGGGAGCCCCAGCATTTT.

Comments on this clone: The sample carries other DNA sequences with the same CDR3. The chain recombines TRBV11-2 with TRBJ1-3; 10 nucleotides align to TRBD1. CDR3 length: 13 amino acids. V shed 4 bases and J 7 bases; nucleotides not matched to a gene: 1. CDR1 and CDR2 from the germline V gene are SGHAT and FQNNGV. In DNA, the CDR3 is TGTGCCAGCAGCTCGGACAGGGGGAACACCATATATTTT. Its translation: CASSSDRGNTIYF.

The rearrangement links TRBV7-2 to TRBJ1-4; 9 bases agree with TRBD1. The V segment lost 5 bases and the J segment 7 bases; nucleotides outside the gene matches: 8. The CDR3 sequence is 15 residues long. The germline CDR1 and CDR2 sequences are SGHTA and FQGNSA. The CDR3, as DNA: TGTGCCAGCAGCAGAGGGACAGGGCGGTCTGAAAAACTGTTTTTT. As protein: CASSRGTGRSEKLFF.

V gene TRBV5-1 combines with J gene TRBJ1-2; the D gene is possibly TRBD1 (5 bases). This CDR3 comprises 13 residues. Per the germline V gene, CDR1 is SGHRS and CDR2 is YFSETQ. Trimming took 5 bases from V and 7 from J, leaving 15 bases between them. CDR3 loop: CASRSGETAGYTF. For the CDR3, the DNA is TGCGCCAGCAGGTCGGGGGAAACGGCTGGCTACACCTTC.